This T cell receptor beta chain was sequenced in a study of Graves' ophthalmopathy and Graves' hyperthyroidism. The study's findings and limits: Most thyroid clonotypes expanded beyond 0.001 frequency were also found in blood.

This clonotype has at least ten counts. Its specificity is unknown. RNA transcripts were the source from which TCR beta CDR3 regions were amplified. Following a first-round RT-PCR that used HTBI primers, a second-round multiplex PCR was carried out. Via MiXCR, TCRdb re-called the multiplex PCR reads, giving one row per CDR3 protein. The sample lists approximately 160,000 distinct CDR3 sequences, under 45% occurring once. The V end lost 4 bases, the J end lost 2 bases, and 11 bases lay between the germline ends. This CDR3 contains 14 residues. The germline V gene has CDR1 SGHDN and CDR2 FVKESK. Input material: peripheral blood. The clonotype was recovered from a man younger than 40 with Graves' ophthalmopathy. The chain employs TRBV14 and TRBJ1-2; maybe TRBD1 (5 bases). The CDR3 nucleotides read TGTGCCAGCAGCCCAGACAGCCTCAACTATGGCTACACCTTC. Translated, it gives CASSPDSLNYGYTF.